This T cell receptor (beta chain) appears in the sequencing data of a study of shared clonotypes between healthy human individuals. Trimming left V 5 bases short and J 7 bases short, with 11 bases between. Germline CDR1 SEHNR, CDR2 FQNEAQ (reference sequence). CDR3 length: 12 residues. Findings and limits, study-wide: In this cohort, only blood was sampled, and tissue repertoires likely differ.

This clone has at least ten counts. Its antigen is as yet unknown. The data were produced by immunoSEQ multiplex PCR, yet TCRdb's version contains in-frame clones alone and is incomplete. The table lists about 520,000 clones, roughly 80% of them singletons. The clonotype originates from a woman between 40 and 55 years old in good health. Some clones in this sample may be carry-over from other donors' samples. Sequenced material: PBMCs. The V call is TRBV7-9, the J call TRBJ1-1; D is possibly TRBD1 (5 bases). The CDR3 nucleotides read TGTGCCAGCAGCCGATCGACAGATGAAGCTTTCTTT. Protein sequence: CASSRSTDEAFF.